This T cell receptor (beta chain) was found in a study of T-cell memory formation after mild COVID-19. The wider study: TCR clusters showed largely donor specificity.

This clonotype has a handful of counts. Its antigen remains unidentified. General study findings and limits: Shrinking CD4+ clones were chiefly CM and EM; CD8+ ones were chiefly EMRA. Memory sampled before infection contained some responding clones, suggesting cross-reactive memory joined.

Using constant-segment primers, 5'RACE produced TCR alpha and TCR beta cDNA libraries carrying sample barcodes and UMIs. TCRdb called the 5' RACE reads again in MiXCR, with one record for every CDR3 protein. The profile shows 140,000 to 150,000 distinct CDR3 sequences, 15% to 20% of them singletons. Source material: PBMCs or a T cell subset sorted from them (not recorded which). The sequence was collected from an adult woman who had mild COVID-19 (a few samples of this study predate the infection). Cell type and time point are not known.

The CDR3 spells CASSMGTASPLHF. CDR3 coding DNA: TGTGCCAGCAGCATGGGGACAGCTTCACCCCTCCACTTT. The chain carries TRBV11-2 and TRBJ1-6; 7 bases match TRBD1. Germline V gives CDR1 SGHAT, CDR2 FQNNGV. With 5 bases clipped from V and 9 bases from J, the junction kept 4 bases outside the gene matches. This CDR3 is 13 amino acids long.